One and the same sample provided the 26 T cell receptor beta chains below, sequenced in a study of cytomegalovirus exposure and HLA in healthy donors. The PCR was carried out with 60 Vbeta primers and 13 Jbeta primers. Sequenced by immunoSEQ multiplex PCR; TCRdb stores in-frame clones only, minus some. The sample records about 160,000 clones, about 72% being singletons. Sequencing was carried out using PBMCs. These receptors came from a man aged 50-60 years in good health and CMV-seropositive.

The chain has TRBV7-2 and TRBJ2-2; 7 positions agree with TRBD2. The CDR3 loop spans 15 amino acids. Trimming took 5 bases from V and 3 from J; bases not matched to a gene: 6. CDR1 SGHTA and CDR2 FQGNSA come from the germline V gene. CDR3 amino acids: CASSERAGYTGELFF. The CDR3 region has the DNA TGTGCCAGCAGCGAAAGAGCGGGGTACACCGGGGAGCTGTTTTTT.

In its sample, this clone was seen a few times. The chain joins TRBV6-6 to TRBJ2-1; the match to TRBD2 covers 7 bases. The V and J ends lost 1 base and 0 bases, in that order; junction bases with no gene match: 3. Germline V gives CDR1 MNHNY, CDR2 SVGAGI (reference sequence). This CDR3 is 16 amino acids long. DNA for the CDR3: TGTGCCAGCAGTTACTGGCGGGGGAGCTCCTACAATGAGCAGTTCTTC. This sequence encodes CASSYWRGSSYNEQFF.

The sample holds a few counts of this clone. One end of the junction varies from germline; a read error may be responsible. Other nucleotide sequences in the sample specify the same CDR3. The chain combines TRBV7-8 with TRBJ2-5; D might be TRBD1 (5 bases). CDR3 length: 15 amino acids. CDR1 and CDR2 (germline): SGHVS, FQNEAQ. The CDR3, as DNA: TGTGCCAGCAGCTTAGATATCGTTTCGACAGAGGCCCAGTACTTC. Protein product: CASSLDIVSTEAQYF.

This clone was found a few times. The rearrangement links TRBV5-8 to TRBJ2-5, with D perhaps matching TRBD1 (5 bases). CDR1 and CDR2 from the germline V gene are SGHTS and YDEGEE. V gave up 5 bases and J gave up 1 base, with 9 bases separating them. This CDR3 is built from 13 residues. The CDR3 is CASRRTFQETQYF. The CDR3 bases are TGTGCCAGCAGGAGGACATTCCAAGAGACCCAGTACTTC.

V usage is TRBV18 and J usage is TRBJ2-7, with 8 positions matching TRBD1. The J segment lost 7 bases and the V segment lost 4 bases, leaving 9 bases of the junction unmatched. The CDR3 runs 14 residues. Germline CDR1 reads KGHSH; CDR2 reads LQKENI. The CDR3 bases are TGTGCCAGCTCACTGACGGGGACAGGCACGGAGCAGTACTTC. Protein product: CASSLTGTGTEQYF.

This chain connects TRBV7-2 to TRBJ1-5; 9 bases line up with TRBD1. Germline V gene data show CDR1 as SGHTA and CDR2 as FQGNSA. V lost 1 base and J lost 4; bases outside the gene matches: 5. The CDR3 length is 16 residues. The CDR3 DNA follows: TGTGCCAGCAGCTTAGTCGGGACAGGGTCAAATCAGCCCCAGCATTTT. Translating it yields CASSLVGTGSNQPQHF.

The chain couples TRBV27 to TRBJ2-1; 8 bases map to TRBD1. The CDR3 has 14 amino acids. CDR1 and CDR2 from the germline V gene are MNHEY and SMNVEV (reference sequence). The junction had 2 bases not matched to a gene; V was cut back by 5 bases and J by 2 bases. The DNA of the CDR3 is TGTGCCAGCAGTCGACAGGGGACCTACAATGAGCAGTTCTTC. Protein: CASSRQGTYNEQFF.

The chain employs TRBV5-6 and TRBJ2-1; weak D call: TRBD1 (5 bases). The CDR3 is 13 residues long. V was cut by 5 bases and J by 9 bases, with 15 bases left in between. Germline CDR1 is SGHDT and CDR2 is YYEEEE. The DNA of the CDR3 is TGTGCCAGCAGTCTTGGACACCTCGGTGAGCAGTTCTTC. Protein sequence: CASSLGHLGEQFF.

The rearrangement links TRBV11-3 to TRBJ2-1; TRBD1 matches 10 bases. This CDR3 has 16 amino acids. J was trimmed by 2 bases and V by 1 base; bases with no gene match: 2. The germline V gene encodes CDR1 SGHNT and CDR2 YENEEA. CDR3 in DNA: TGTGCCAGCAGCTTAGGAGGGACAGGGGCCTACAATGAGCAGTTCTTC. It translates to CASSLGGTGAYNEQFF.

This clone occurred a few times. This chain connects TRBV7-8 to TRBJ1-3, with TRBD1 as a possible D gene (6 bases). Trimming stripped 1 base from V and 0 bases from J, with 7 bases between. The germline V gene encodes CDR1 SGHVS and CDR2 FQNEAQ. The CDR3 sequence is 15 residues long. The chain's CDR3 is CASSLVGGSGNTIYF. CDR3 coding DNA: TGTGCCAGCAGCTTAGTAGGGGGCTCTGGAAACACCATATATTTT.

The chain joins TRBV11-2 to TRBJ1-5; 8 nucleotides match TRBD1. J gave up 7 bases and V 1 base, and 9 bases lay outside the gene matches. The CDR3 is 16 amino acids. The germline V gene has CDR1 SGHAT and CDR2 FQNNGV. The CDR3 DNA sequence: TGTGCCAGCAGCTTAGGAGGACAGGGTTTGGGGCAGCCCCAGCATTTT. It translates to CASSLGGQGLGQPQHF.

The chain couples TRBV28 to TRBJ1-1; D ambiguous. Trimming left V 2 bases short and J 4 bases short, with 8 bases between. The CDR3 is 13 residues long. Germline CDR1 and CDR2: MDHEN and SYDVKM. This CDR3 reads CASSLVGGTEAFF. DNA for the CDR3: TGTGCCAGCAGTTTAGTGGGAGGCACTGAAGCTTTCTTT. Variable domain in full (rest from reference TRBV28 and TRBJ1-1): DVKVTQSSRYLVKRTGEKVFLECVQDMDHENMFWYRQDPGLGLRLIYFSYDVKMKEKGDIPEGYSVSREKKERFSLILESASTNQTSMYLCASSLVGGTEAFFGQGTRLTVV.

The chain employs TRBV5-1 and TRBJ2-3, with 7 bases matching TRBD1. Trimming removed 0 bases from V and 1 base from J; junction bases left unmatched: 2. Germline CDR1 reads SGHRS; CDR2 reads YFSETQ. This CDR3 is built from 15 residues. CDR3 nucleotide sequence: TGCGCCAGCAGCTTGGGGGACAGACGCACAGATACGCAGTATTTT. It specifies CASSLGDRRTDTQYF.

This chain uses TRBV21-1 with TRBJ2-2; TRBD2 is the table's D call, not checked against the DNA. TRBV21-1 is an annotated pseudogene. This CDR3 is 16 amino acids long. The DNA for the CDR3 is TGTGCCAGCAACTCAAATCCCCGGTCGAACACCGGGGAGCTGTTTTTT. Amino acids: CASNSNPRSNTGELFF.

Only one count was recorded for this clone. V usage is TRBV7-9 and J usage is TRBJ2-1; 8 bases are shared with TRBD2. V was pared by 2 bases and J by 4 bases, with 4 bases of the junction left unmatched. Germline CDR1 is SEHNR and CDR2 is FQNEAQ (reference sequence). This CDR3 comprises 15 residues. The CDR3 DNA is TGTGCCAGCAGCTTATCCCGGGGGGGGTACAATGAGCAGTTCTTC. Residues: CASSLSRGGYNEQFF. Drawing the rest from reference TRBV7-9 and TRBJ2-1, the complete variable domain is DTGVSQNPRHKITKRGQNVTFRCDPISEHNRLYWYRQTLGQGPEFLTYFQNEAQLEKSRLLSDRFSAERPKGSFSTLEIQRTEQGDSAMYLCASSLSRGGYNEQFFGPGTRLTVL.

The rearrangement joins TRBV18 to TRBJ2-5; TRBD2 aligns across 8 bases. The CDR3 length is 16 residues. The ends lost 5 bases at V and 1 base at J; junction bases unmatched: 9. Germline CDR1 is KGHSH and CDR2 is LQKENI. The CDR3 sequence: CASSRSVAGSQETQYF. The CDR3 DNA follows: TGTGCCAGCTCAAGATCTGTAGCGGGAAGCCAAGAGACCCAGTACTTC. Full variable domain (remainder filled in from reference TRBV18 and TRBJ2-5): NAGVMQNPRHLVRRRGQEARLRCSPMKGHSHVYWYRQLPEEGLKFMVYLQKENIIDESGMPKERFSAEFPKEGPSILRIQQVVRGDSAAYFCASSRSVAGSQETQYFGPGTRLLVL.

The chain recombines TRBV7-6 with TRBJ2-7; 11 nucleotides match TRBD2. CDR1 SGHVS and CDR2 FNYEAQ come from the germline V gene. The length of the CDR3 is 17 residues. V lost 1 base to trimming and J lost 2 bases; unmatched junction nucleotides: 7. In nucleotides, the CDR3 is TGTGCCAGCAGCTTAGTGGCTAGCGGGGGGCGAGCCTACGAGCAGTACTTC. It specifies CASSLVASGGRAYEQYF.

The rearrangement links TRBV18 to TRBJ1-2, with D perhaps TRBD1 (6 bases). The length of the CDR3 is 18 residues. CDR1 KGHSH and CDR2 LQKENI come from the germline V gene. The V and J ends lost 1 base and 4 bases respectively, with 22 bases between them. CDR3 protein: CASSPRDRISHEGYGYTF. As DNA, the CDR3 is TGTGCCAGCTCACCACGTGACAGGATAAGTCACGAAGGCTATGGCTACACCTTC.

The chain carries TRBV5-1 and TRBJ1-3; no reliable D call. Trimming removed 0 bases from V and 0 bases from J, with 13 bases in between. The CDR3 is made up of 17 amino acids. The germline V gene has CDR1 SGHRS and CDR2 YFSETQ. Here the CDR3 reads CASSLDGNSLSGNTIYF. In DNA form, the CDR3 reads TGCGCCAGCAGCTTGGATGGAAACAGTCTCTCTGGAAACACCATATATTTT.

The rearrangement joins TRBV4-1 to TRBJ2-7; 9 positions match TRBD2. V lost 4 bases to trimming and J lost 0 bases; unmatched junction nucleotides: 13. Per the germline V gene, CDR1 is MGHRA and CDR2 is YSYEKL. The CDR3 length is 18 residues. CDR3 region: CASSPGRGGSHSSYEQYF. The CDR3 DNA follows: TGCGCCAGCAGCCCAGGGCGGGGGGGGTCACACAGCTCCTACGAGCAGTACTTC.

This clone was counted a few times. This chain joins TRBV10-3 and TRBJ2-1, with 9 nucleotides matching TRBD2. Germline CDR1 is ENHRY and CDR2 is SYGVKD. V was clipped by 2 bases and J by 1 base; unmatched bases: 12. The CDR3 runs to 19 residues. CDR3 sequence reads: CAISEPGGAGGSSYNEQFF. DNA for the CDR3: TGTGCCATCAGTGAGCCTGGGGGAGCGGGGGGCTCTTCCTACAATGAGCAGTTCTTC.

The rearrangement uses TRBV5-4 and TRBJ1-1; D may be TRBD1 (5 bases). V was shortened by 4 bases and J by 5 bases, with 9 bases between the two germline ends. CDR1 is SGHNT and CDR2 is YYREEE in the germline V gene (reference sequence). CDR3 length: 12 residues. The CDR3 sequence is CASSVRGTEAFF. DNA for the CDR3: TGTGCCAGCAGCGTACGGGGGACTGAAGCTTTCTTT.

V usage is TRBV30 and J usage is TRBJ2-1; 11 bases fit TRBD2. Germline V gene data show CDR1 as GTSNPN and CDR2 as SVGIG (reference sequence). J lost 10 bases, V lost 2 bases, and 4 bases had no gene match. This CDR3 region has 13 residues. Here the CDR3 DNA reads TGTGCCTGGAGTCCTGGGACTAGCGGCGAGCAGTTCTTC. It is translated as CAWSPGTSGEQFF.

The chain carries TRBV28 and TRBJ2-7; 8 bases line up with TRBD1. V shed 6 bases, J shed 1 base, and the junction held 11 bases outside the gene matches. The length of the CDR3 is 16 residues. Looked up from germline, CDR1 is MDHEN and CDR2 is SYDVKM. CDR3 coding DNA: TGTGCCAGCAGGCTAGCCGGGACAGGATATTCCTACGAGCAGTACTTC. As protein: CASRLAGTGYSYEQYF.

This sequence joins TRBV11-2 and TRBJ1-4; 7 bases align to TRBD1. The V and J ends lost 1 base and 4 bases, in that order; junction bases with no gene match: 3. The CDR3 length is 15 residues. CDR1 and CDR2 (germline): SGHAT, FQNNGV. CDR3 sequence: CASSLGQGVNEKLFF. The CDR3 DNA reads as TGTGCCAGCAGCTTAGGGCAGGGGGTTAATGAAAAACTGTTTTTT.

V gene TRBV5-4 combines with J gene TRBJ1-3; possibly TRBD1 for D (6 bases). CDR3 size: 16 residues. The germline CDR1 and CDR2 sequences are SGHNT and YYREEE (reference sequence). Trimming took off 4 bases at V and 0 bases at J, with 14 bases between the two ends. The CDR3 DNA sequence: TGTGCCAGCAGCACCCCGACAGGAGGCTCTGGAAACACCATATATTTT. Translated: CASSTPTGGSGNTIYF. The full variable domain, rest sourced from reference TRBV5-4 and TRBJ1-3, is ETGVTQSPTHLIKTRGQQVTLRCSSQSGHNTVSWYQQALGQGPQFIFQYYREEENGRGNFPPRFSGLQFPNYSSELNVNALELDDSALYLCASSTPTGGSGNTIYFGEGSWLTVV.